A single sample gave rise to the 12 T cell receptor beta chains below, sequenced in a study of blood T cell repertoires in COVID-19. TCRdb's copy holds only in-frame clones and misses some; the assay was immunoSEQ multiplex PCR. The sample includes approximately 180,000 clones, about four fifths of them seen just once. Sample: peripheral blood. All receptors come from an elderly woman with COVID-19, enrolled during active disease.

The chain joins TRBV2 to TRBJ2-7, with D perhaps matching TRBD2 (6 bases). Trimming took off 2 bases at V and 3 bases at J, with 11 bases between the two ends. Germline V CDR1 and CDR2: SNHLY, FYNNEI. The CDR3 consists of 14 residues. The CDR3 protein is CASSERAGSYEQYF. CDR3 DNA sequence: TGTGCCAGCAGTGAACGGGCCGGGAGCTACGAGCAGTACTTC. The full variable domain, rest sourced from reference TRBV2 and TRBJ2-7, is EPEVTQTPSHQVTQMGQEVILRCVPISNHLYFYWYRQILGQKVEFLVSFYNNEISEKSEIFDDQFSVERPDGSNFTLKIRSTKLEDSAMYFCASSERAGSYEQYFGPGTRLTVT.

The rearrangement joins TRBV25-1 to TRBJ1-3; D may be TRBD1 (6 bases). The V and J ends lost 5 bases and 1 base respectively, with 15 bases between them. This CDR3 has 16 amino acids. Germline CDR1 is MGHDK and CDR2 is SYGVNS. The chain's CDR3 is CASSHRRGGSGNTIYF. The CDR3, as DNA: TGTGCCAGCAGTCACCGTAGAGGGGGTTCTGGAAACACCATATATTTT. Looking up the rest from reference TRBV25-1 and TRBJ1-3 gives the full variable domain: EADIYQTPRYLVIGTGKKITLECSQTMGHDKMYWYQQDPGMELHLIHYSYGVNSTEKGDLSSESTVSRIRTEHFPLTLESARPSHTSQYLCASSHRRGGSGNTIYFGEGSWLTVV.

The chain uses TRBV6-6 and TRBJ2-3; the match to TRBD2 covers 7 bases. V was clipped by 6 bases and J by 0 bases; unmatched bases: 9. CDR1 is MNHNY and CDR2 is SVGAGI in the germline V gene (reference sequence). The CDR3 is 16 amino acids. The CDR3 DNA is TGTGCCAGCAGGGTTCCGAGCGGGGCTAGCACAGATACGCAGTATTTT. As protein: CASRVPSGASTDTQYF.

This rearrangement joins TRBV2 to TRBJ2-5; perhaps TRBD1 as D (5 bases). The V end was cut by 6 bases, the J end by 7 bases, with 12 bases between. Looked up from germline, CDR1 is SNHLY and CDR2 is FYNNEI. CDR3 length: 12 amino acids. The CDR3 spells CASSGPDRTQYF. As DNA, the CDR3 is TGTGCCAGCAGCGGACCCGACAGGACCCAGTACTTC.

The chain has TRBV10-3 and TRBJ1-6; D is possibly TRBD1 (6 bases). Germline V gene sequence: CDR1 ENHRY, CDR2 SYGVKD. Trimming removed 5 bases from V and 6 bases from J, with 17 bases in between. This CDR3 has 16 residues. CDR3 residues: CAISQQGPKTNSPLHF. CDR3 sequence (DNA): TGTGCCATCAGTCAACAGGGCCCAAAGACTAATTCACCCCTCCACTTT.

The genes are TRBV6-6 and TRBJ2-2, with D possibly matching TRBD2 (5 bases). Germline V gene sequence: CDR1 MNHNY, CDR2 SVGAGI (reference sequence). V lost 2 bases to trimming and J lost 5 bases, with 15 bases between them. The CDR3 consists of 16 residues. Here the CDR3 reads CASSYRVPSGTGELFF. CDR3 sequence (DNA): TGTGCCAGCAGTTACAGGGTGCCCTCGGGGACCGGGGAGCTGTTTTTT.

The rearrangement links TRBV5-4 to TRBJ2-7; 9 bases match TRBD2. The germline gives CDR1 SGHNT, CDR2 YYREEE (reference sequence). The CDR3 contains 18 residues. V lost 3 bases to trimming and J lost 5 bases; unmatched junction nucleotides: 18. In DNA form, the CDR3 reads TGTGCCAGCAGCTCTGACCCTCCCGGGACTAGCAAGCTTGACGAGCAGTACTTC. It is translated as CASSSDPPGTSKLDEQYF.

This sequence joins TRBV3-1 (or the pseudogene TRBV3-2) and TRBJ1-2; the D is unclear. There are 13 residues in the CDR3. Per germline, CDR1 LGHDT and CDR2 YNNKEL (reference sequence). Deletions cut 7 bases from V and 8 bases from J, with 17 bases between. The CDR3 DNA sequence: TGTGCCAGCAAGGATGGGGTTCGCGGGGGCTACACCTTC. Its translation: CASKDGVRGGYTF.

The chain has TRBV11-2 and TRBJ2-7; 7 bases match TRBD1. From germline, CDR1 is SGHAT and CDR2 FQNNGV. J was trimmed by 2 bases and V by 5 bases; bases with no gene match: 3. This CDR3 is 13 amino acids long. The CDR3 loop reads CASSRGQAYEQYF. The CDR3 DNA reads TGTGCCAGCAGCAGAGGACAGGCCTACGAGCAGTACTTC.

This clone appeared once. V gene TRBV5-1 combines with J gene TRBJ1-1, with D tentatively TRBD1 (6 bases). Trimming took 4 bases from V and 3 from J, leaving 13 bases between them. The CDR3 spans 14 residues. Germline-derived CDR1 and CDR2 are SGHRS and YFSETQ. For the CDR3, the DNA is TGCGCCAGCAGCGTAACACAGGGCCACACTGAAGCTTTCTTT. Protein product: CASSVTQGHTEAFF.

This clone was recorded once. In nucleotides, the CDR3 is TGTGCCAGTTCCAGGACAGGTCTAGCTGGAAGCTGGGAAGCTTTCTTT. It translates to CASSRTGLAGSWEAFF. This chain joins TRBV19 and TRBJ1-1; TRBD1 agrees at 7 bases. The CDR3 has 16 amino acids. The J segment lost 8 bases and the V segment lost 8 bases, leaving 20 bases of the junction unmatched. Germline V lookup: CDR1 LNHDA, CDR2 SQIVND (reference sequence).

This sequence joins TRBV27 and TRBJ1-2, with D tentatively TRBD1 (6 bases). V was clipped by 5 bases and J by 4 bases, with 11 bases between them. CDR1 MNHEY and CDR2 SMNVEV come from the germline V gene (reference sequence). This CDR3 region has 13 residues. The CDR3 here is CASSLRGSYGYTF. The CDR3 region has the DNA TGTGCCAGCAGTCTCAGGGGAAGCTATGGCTACACCTTC.